The clone carrying this T cell receptor beta chain was counted at least ten times. What it binds is not known. Every isolated RNA sample was fully reverse transcribed, so sequencing captured expressed TCRB transcripts. Profiled with immunoSEQ multiplex PCR; TCRdb holds only in-frame clones, not every one. This sample has some 150,000 clones, with around a tenth found just once. One heparinised draw, averaging about 110 mL, was taken per donor. Stem cell-like memory, regulatory, central memory and naive CD4+ cells were sorted via CD45RO/CCR7/CD25/CD127/CD95/CD27. The authors obtained over 95% purity in all sorted populations. The sample originates from a study of beta chain features in type 1 diabetes. Study findings and constraints: Among type 1 diabetes patients, VDJ junctions had fewer insertions and more deletions.

This CDR3 is built from 15 residues. The sample comprised central memory CD4+ T cells from blood. The genes are TRBV21-1 and TRBJ2-7; the D call of TRBD1 is as the table states it, not checked on the DNA. TRBV21-1 is reported as a pseudogene. The origin of this receptor is a woman between 40 and 55 years old in good health. CDR3: CASSIRQFSGYEQYF. The CDR3 coding sequence is TGTGCCAGCAGCATCCGACAGTTTTCGGGCTACGAGCAGTACTTC.